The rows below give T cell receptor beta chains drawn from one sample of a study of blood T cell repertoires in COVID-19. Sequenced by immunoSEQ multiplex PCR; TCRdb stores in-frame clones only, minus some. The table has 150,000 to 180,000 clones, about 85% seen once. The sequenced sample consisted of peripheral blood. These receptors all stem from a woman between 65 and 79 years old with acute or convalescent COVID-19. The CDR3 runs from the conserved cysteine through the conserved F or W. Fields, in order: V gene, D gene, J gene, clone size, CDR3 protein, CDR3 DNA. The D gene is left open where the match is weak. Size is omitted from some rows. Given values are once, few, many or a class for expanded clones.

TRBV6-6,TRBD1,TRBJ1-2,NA,CASGDRTNYGYTF,TGTGCCAGCGGGGACAGAACTAACTATGGCTACACCTTC
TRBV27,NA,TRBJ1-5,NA,CASSYTGQMNQPQHF,TGTGCCAGCAGTTATACGGGACAAATGAATCAGCCCCAGCATTTT
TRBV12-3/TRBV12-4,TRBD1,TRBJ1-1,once,CASSFRGTTEAFF,TGTGCCAGCAGCTTCAGGGGGACCACTGAAGCTTTCTTT
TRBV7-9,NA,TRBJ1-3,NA,CASTRRGGVSGNTIYF,TGTGCCAGCACCAGAAGGGGAGGGGTCTCTGGAAACACCATATATTTT
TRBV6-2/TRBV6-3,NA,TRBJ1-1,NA,CASSQGTEAFF,TGTGCCAGCAGTCAAGGGACAGAAGCTTTCTTT
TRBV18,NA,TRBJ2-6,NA,CASSPPGSGANVLTF,TGTGCCAGCTCACCGCCGGGCTCTGGGGCCAACGTCCTGACTTTC
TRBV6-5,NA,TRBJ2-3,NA,CASRKSGTAPDTQYF,TGTGCCAGCAGAAAGTCCGGGACTGCCCCAGATACGCAGTATTTT
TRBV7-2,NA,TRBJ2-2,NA,CASSFYTGELFF,TGTGCCAGCAGCTTCTACACCGGGGAGCTGTTTTTT
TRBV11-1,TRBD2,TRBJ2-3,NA,CASSLAGGGGTDTQYF,TGTGCCAGCAGCTTAGCCGGCGGGGGGGGCACAGATACGCAGTATTTT
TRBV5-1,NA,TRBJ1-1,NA,CASSSGQMNTEAFF,TGCGCCAGCAGCTCCGGACAAATGAACACTGAAGCTTTCTTT
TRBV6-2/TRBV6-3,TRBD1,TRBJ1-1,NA,CASSLDRGTEAFF,TGTGCCAGCAGTTTAGACAGGGGTACTGAAGCTTTCTTT
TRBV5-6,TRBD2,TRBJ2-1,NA,CASRTSGGTHNEQFF,TGTGCCAGCAGGACGAGCGGGGGGACCCACAATGAGCAGTTCTTC
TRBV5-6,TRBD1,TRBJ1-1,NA,CASSLEGRGRRGTEAFF,TGTGCCAGCAGCTTGGAAGGCAGGGGGCGCCGAGGGACTGAAGCTTTCTTT
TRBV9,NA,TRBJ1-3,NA,CASSVVPSGVSGNTIYF,TGTGCCAGCAGCGTAGTACCGTCCGGGGTCTCTGGAAACACCATATATTTT
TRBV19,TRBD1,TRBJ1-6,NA,CASSSQGYSPLHF,TGTGCCAGTAGTTCACAGGGGTATTCACCCCTCCACTTT
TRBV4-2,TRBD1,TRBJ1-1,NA,CASSPRQGMNTEAFF,TGTGCCAGCAGCCCCAGACAGGGGATGAACACTGAAGCTTTCTTT
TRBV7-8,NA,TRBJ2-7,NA,CASSLLQGYEQYF,TGTGCCAGCAGCTTGCTCCAGGGCTACGAGCAGTACTTC
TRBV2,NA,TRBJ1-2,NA,CASKAGLNYGYTF,TGTGCCAGCAAGGCAGGGTTAAACTATGGCTACACCTTC
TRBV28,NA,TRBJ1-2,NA,CASSVTRDRTF,TGTGCCAGCAGTGTGACACGCGACCGTACCTTC
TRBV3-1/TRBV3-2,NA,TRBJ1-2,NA,CASSPDRVRGYTF,TGTGCCAGCAGCCCCGACAGAGTTAGGGGCTACACCTTC
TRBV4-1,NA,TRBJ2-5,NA,CASSQDILGLGQGVETQYF,TGCGCCAGCAGCCAAGATATCTTGGGGTTGGGGCAGGGCGTAGAGACCCAGTACTTC
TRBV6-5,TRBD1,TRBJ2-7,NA,CASSSITTGGYEQYF,TGTGCCAGCAGTTCCATTACGACAGGGGGCTACGAGCAGTACTTC
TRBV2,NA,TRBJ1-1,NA,CASRGHQNTEAFF,TGTGCCAGCAGGGGACACCAAAACACTGAAGCTTTCTTT
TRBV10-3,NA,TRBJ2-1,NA,CAISAIVGGNEQFF,TGTGCCATCAGTGCAATAGTAGGGGGCAATGAGCAGTTCTTC
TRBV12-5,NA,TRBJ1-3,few,CASGLTTGGSGNTIYF,TGTGCTAGTGGTTTGACCACCGGGGGCTCTGGAAACACCATATATTTT
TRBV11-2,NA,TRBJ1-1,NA,CASSFRQNTEAFF,TGTGCCAGCAGCTTTCGACAGAACACTGAAGCTTTCTTT
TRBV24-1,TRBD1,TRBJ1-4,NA,CATSDLLPTGASPNEKLFF,TGTGCCACCAGTGATTTGTTACCGACAGGGGCCAGCCCTAATGAAAAACTGTTTTTT
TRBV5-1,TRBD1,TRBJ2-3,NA,CASSLAGTVKEDTQYF,TGCGCCAGCAGCTTGGCCGGGACAGTGAAGGAAGATACGCAGTATTTT